A selection of T cell receptor beta chains follows, all from one sample in a study of blood T cells in healthy people across ages. MiXCR, run by TCRdb on the 5' RACE reads, gives a single entry per CDR3 protein. The sample comprises about 380,000 distinct CDR3 sequences, approximately 52% of which are singletons, and about 54% rests with the top ten. The sequencing input was blood. All receptors come from a man aged 55 to 70 in good health. The CDR3 runs from the conserved cysteine through the conserved F or W. The D gene is left open where the match is weak. Clone size is shown for a subset of rows, as once, few, many or a class of expanded clone.

17 - TRBJ2-3 TRBV7-8 - CASRFRDSPLGTDTQYF TGTGCCAGCAGGTTCCGGGACTCGCCATTGGGCACAGATACGCAGTATTTT
16 - TRBJ2-6 TRBV20-1 - CSARELQGSGANVLTF TGCAGTGCTAGAGAGCTCCAGGGGTCTGGGGCCAACGTCCTGACTTTC
13 - TRBJ1-5 TRBV12-3/TRBV12-4 - CASSPTSYQPQHF TGTGCCAGCAGTCCGACCAGTTATCAGCCCCAGCATTTT
14 TRBD1 TRBJ2-5 TRBV29-1 - CSVSGQAIQETQYF TGCAGCGTCTCGGGACAGGCAATACAAGAGACCCAGTACTTC
13 - TRBJ2-5 TRBV9 - CASSATGSGTQYF TGTGCCAGCAGCGCAACAGGGTCAGGGACCCAGTACTTC
15 TRBD1 TRBJ1-5 TRBV6-1 - CASSALTGGNQPQHF TGTGCCAGCAGTGCCTTGACAGGGGGCAATCAGCCCCAGCATTTT
16 - TRBJ1-2 TRBV21-1 many CASSKYPDRDSYGYTF TGTGCCAGCAGCAAATATCCGGACAGGGACTCCTATGGCTACACCTTC
14 TRBD2 TRBJ2-1 TRBV6-5 few CASKGVLAGDEQFF TGTGCCAGCAAGGGGGTACTAGCGGGAGATGAGCAGTTCTTC
13 TRBD1 TRBJ2-7 TRBV6-2/TRBV6-3 - CASTRTGSYEQYF TGTGCCAGCACGCGGACAGGGTCCTACGAGCAGTACTTC
11 - TRBJ2-7 TRBV29-1 - CSVARGGEQYF TGCAGCGTTGCTAGGGGAGGCGAGCAGTACTTC
11 - TRBJ1-2 TRBV29-1 - CSLGDSYGYTF TGCAGCCTTGGGGATTCCTATGGCTACACCTTC
16 TRBD1 TRBJ2-1 TRBV10-3 - CASSFKGQGLGLMQFF TGTGCCAGCAGTTTTAAGGGACAGGGTCTCGGCTTGATGCAGTTCTTC
16 - TRBJ2-3 TRBV4-3 - CASSQGRGAGTDTQYF TGCGCCAGCAGCCAAGGGAGGGGCGCTGGCACAGATACGCAGTATTTT
12 - TRBJ2-1 TRBV6-4 - CASSAGRGEQFF TGTGCCAGCAGTGCGGGGCGCGGGGAGCAGTTCTTC
16 TRBD2 TRBJ2-7 TRBV20-1 - CSALGTSGWSSYEQYF TGCAGTGCCCTTGGGACTAGCGGGTGGAGCTCCTACGAGCAGTACTTC
15 TRBD2 TRBJ2-3 TRBV20-1 - CSARDPSGVGDTQYF TGCAGTGCTAGAGATCCCAGCGGGGTCGGAGATACGCAGTATTTT
15 - TRBJ2-7 TRBV28 - CASSVGQPPGYEQYF TGTGCCAGCAGTGTCGGACAGCCCCCTGGATACGAGCAGTACTTC
14 - TRBJ2-7 TRBV6-1 - CASSDQVGAYEQYF TGTGCCAGCAGTGACCAGGTTGGCGCCTACGAGCAGTACTTC
13 - TRBJ1-2 TRBV20-1 - CSASYGGGHGYTF TGCAGTGCTAGTTACGGGGGTGGGCATGGCTACACCTTC
13 - TRBJ1-6 TRBV29-1 - CSVRMARGSPLHF TGCAGCGTTAGAATGGCAAGGGGATCACCCCTCCACTTT
15 - TRBJ2-1 TRBV29-1 - CSVPVRGSSYNEQFF TGCAGCGTCCCCGTGAGGGGTAGCTCCTACAATGAGCAGTTCTTC
13 - TRBJ2-1 TRBV6-4 - CASSDGLVNEQFF TGTGCCAGCAGCGACGGGCTAGTGAATGAGCAGTTCTTC
15 - TRBJ2-7 TRBV3-1 few CASSQLDRRDYEQYF TGTGCCAGCAGCCAACTGGACAGGAGGGACTACGAGCAGTACTTC
16 - TRBJ1-2 TRBV4-3 - CASSQDTQGGVYGYTF TGCGCCAGCAGCCAAGATACCCAAGGAGGGGTCTATGGCTACACCTTC
15 - TRBJ2-7 TRBV14 few CASSPHRASNYEQYF TGTGCCAGCAGCCCTCATCGGGCTAGCAACTACGAGCAGTACTTC
14 - TRBJ2-3 TRBV24-1 - CATSPQTSTDTQYF TGTGCCACCTCGCCACAGACTAGCACAGATACGCAGTATTTT
17 - TRBJ2-1 TRBV21-1 - CASSNVLAGGPQNEQFF TGTGCCAGCAGCAATGTTCTGGCGGGAGGGCCTCAGAATGAGCAGTTCTTC
16 - TRBJ2-5 TRBV7-2 - CASSLGGATAWETQYF TGTGCCAGCAGCTTAGGTGGGGCCACGGCGTGGGAGACCCAGTACTTC
15 - TRBJ2-4 TRBV5-1 - CASSPRPDIKNIQYF TGCGCCAGCAGCCCGAGACCGGACATCAAAAACATTCAGTACTTC
15 - TRBJ2-7 TRBV5-1 - CAGSLAAGTTYEQYF TGCGCCGGCAGCTTGGCCGCCGGGACAACCTACGAGCAGTACTTC
14 TRBD1 TRBJ2-7 TRBV5-8 - CASRLGQGAFEQYF TGTGCCAGCAGACTCGGACAGGGGGCTTTCGAGCAGTACTTC
18 - TRBJ2-1 TRBV6-5 few CASSYSPIPRATYNEQFF TGTGCCAGCAGTTACAGCCCCATTCCTAGGGCCACCTACAATGAGCAGTTCTTC
14 TRBD1 TRBJ1-2 TRBV15 few CATSSPDRVYGYTF TGTGCCACCAGCAGTCCCGACAGGGTCTATGGCTACACCTTC
14 TRBD1 TRBJ2-5 TRBV20-1 once CSAVAGQGSETQYF TGCAGTGCTGTCGCGGGACAGGGGTCGGAGACCCAGTACTTC
15 - TRBJ1-6 TRBV4-2 - CASSQVQGNNSPLHF TGTGCCAGCAGCCAGGTACAGGGAAACAATTCACCCCTCCACTTT
12 - TRBJ2-2 TRBV7-9 many CAGDSASGELFF TGTGCCGGGGATTCGGCTTCCGGGGAGCTGTTTTTT
16 - TRBJ2-7 TRBV7-9 - CASSSWRTGSNYEQYF TGTGCCAGCAGCTCTTGGAGAACCGGGTCGAACTACGAGCAGTACTTC
17 TRBD1 TRBJ2-7 TRBV27 - CASSSNHIAGGYYEQYF TGTGCCAGCAGTTCGAACCATATAGCAGGGGGCTACTACGAGCAGTACTTC
11 - TRBJ2-7 TRBV12-3/TRBV12-4 - CASGPSNEQYF TGTGCCAGCGGACCTTCTAACGAGCAGTACTTC
16 TRBD1 TRBJ2-1 TRBV29-1 - CSVDGTGGAWDNEQFF TGCAGCGTAGACGGGACAGGGGGCGCATGGGACAATGAGCAGTTCTTC
17 TRBD2 TRBJ2-1 TRBV6-1 - CASSEAGRGRFYNEQFF TGTGCCAGCAGTGAGGCAGGGCGCGGGAGGTTCTACAATGAGCAGTTCTTC
16 - TRBJ2-7 TRBV4-2 - CASSQDSEGLENEQYF TGTGCCAGCAGCCAAGATTCAGAGGGGTTGGAGAACGAGCAGTACTTC
14 TRBD2 TRBJ2-7 TRBV6-6 - CATKREGTNYEQYF TGTGCAACCAAGCGGGAGGGTACGAACTACGAGCAGTACTTC
15 - TRBJ2-1 TRBV28 few CASSAARGSYNEQFF TGTGCCAGCAGTGCCGCGAGGGGCTCCTACAATGAGCAGTTCTTC
14 TRBD2 TRBJ2-1 TRBV5-6 - CASSLFLPGGEQFF TGTGCCAGCAGCTTGTTCCTCCCGGGGGGTGAGCAGTTCTTC
15 TRBD2 TRBJ2-7 TRBV7-2 - CTSSPGRAGKSEQYF TGTACCAGCAGCCCGGGACGAGCGGGAAAGAGCGAGCAGTACTTC
14 - TRBJ2-5 TRBV5-1 few CASSLGGFQETQYF TGCGCCAGCAGCTTGGGGGGGTTCCAAGAGACCCAGTACTTC
13 TRBD1 TRBJ2-7 TRBV20-1 - CSARGTGSYEQYF TGCAGTGCTAGGGGGACAGGGAGCTACGAGCAGTACTTC